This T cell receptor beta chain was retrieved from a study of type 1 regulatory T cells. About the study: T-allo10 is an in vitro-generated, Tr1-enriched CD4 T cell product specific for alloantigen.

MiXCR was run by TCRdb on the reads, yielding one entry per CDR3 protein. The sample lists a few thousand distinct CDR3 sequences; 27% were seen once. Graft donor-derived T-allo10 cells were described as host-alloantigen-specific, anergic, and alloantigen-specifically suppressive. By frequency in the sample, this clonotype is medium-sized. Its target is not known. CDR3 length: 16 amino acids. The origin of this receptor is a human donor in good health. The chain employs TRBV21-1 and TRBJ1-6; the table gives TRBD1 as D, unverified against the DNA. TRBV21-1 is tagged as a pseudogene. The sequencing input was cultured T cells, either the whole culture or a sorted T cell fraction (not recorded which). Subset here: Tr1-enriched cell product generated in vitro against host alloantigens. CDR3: CASSKPQGDFNSPLHF. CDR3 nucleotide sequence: TGTGCCAGCAGCAAACCGCAGGGGGATTTTAATTCACCCCTCCACTTT.